Below, 5 T cell receptor beta chains from the same sample are listed, as sequenced in a study of control samples from healthy donors and cancer patients. Method: immunoSEQ multiplex PCR; TCRdb's copy keeps in-frame clones and lacks some. Among some 95,000 clones listed, 75% to 85% were seen once. Specimen: blood. These receptor sequences come from a young woman in good health.

This chain uses TRBV7-2 with TRBJ2-5; D remains ambiguous. Germline CDR1 and CDR2: SGHTA and FQGNSA. CDR3 length: 15 amino acids. V lost 4 bases, J lost 3 bases, and 15 bases lay in between. The CDR3 DNA reads as TGTGCCAGCAGCTCCAACCTAGATTCTAAAGAGACCCAGTACTTC. This translates into CASSSNLDSKETQYF.

This clone has a handful of counts. This rearrangement joins TRBV19 to TRBJ1-2, with 9 bases identical to TRBD1. CDR1 is LNHDA, CDR2 SQIVND, per germline (reference sequence). The CDR3 has 14 residues. V gave up 6 bases and J gave up 8 bases; unmatched junction bases: 10. The CDR3 loop is CASSPWGTGKGYTF. CDR3 DNA sequence: TGTGCCAGTAGCCCTTGGGGGACAGGGAAGGGCTACACCTTC.

V is TRBV6-6 and J is TRBJ1-6; no reliable D call. The CDR3 totals 14 residues. The germline V and J ends were trimmed by 0 bases and 7 bases, with 7 bases remaining between them. Germline values: CDR1 MNHNY, CDR2 SVGAGI (reference sequence). The CDR3 loop is CASSYSGGNSPLHF. DNA for the CDR3: TGTGCCAGCAGTTACTCGGGAGGGAATTCACCCCTCCACTTT.

The sample holds a few counts of this clone. The J gene is TRBJ2-7, the V gene TRBV27; 7 bases align to TRBD2. V lost 5 bases, J lost 3 bases, and 10 bases stayed unmatched. Germline V gene sequence: CDR1 MNHEY, CDR2 SMNVEV (reference sequence). CDR3 length: 15 residues. CDR3 sequence: CASSRGLVGDYEQYF. CDR3 bases: TGTGCCAGCAGTCGAGGACTAGTTGGGGACTACGAGCAGTACTTC.

The CDR3 spells CASSGQGHTEAFF. The DNA of the CDR3 is TGTGCCAGTAGTGGACAGGGTCACACTGAAGCTTTCTTT. V and J are TRBV19 and TRBJ1-1, with 8 bases that match TRBD1. Losses at the gene ends were 5 bases for V and 3 bases for J; bases not matched to a gene: 2. Germline CDR1 is LNHDA and CDR2 is SQIVND (reference sequence). This CDR3 has 13 residues.